A single sample gave rise to the 13 T cell receptor beta chains below, sequenced in a study of follicular helper T cells after annual influenza vaccination. Time point given: 2015-2016 season, 7 days after influenza vaccination. Clones were sequenced by immunoSEQ multiplex PCR, and TCRdb holds only the in-frame ones, with some missing. The sample carries more than 4,000 clones, approximately 78% recorded once. The material sequenced was CXCR5+ CD38- circulating T follicular helper cells from blood, taken 7 days after influenza vaccination. Subset described: circulating Tfh, non-naive CD4+CXCR5+PD-1+ (ICOS+CD38+ or ICOS-CD38-). These receptors came from an adult who received the influenza vaccine.

This clone has more than one count but fewer than ten. The chain employs TRBV29-1 and TRBJ1-2, with D uncertain. In germline, CDR1 is SQVTM, CDR2 ANQGSEA. The CDR3 is made up of 11 amino acids. Between the trimmed V and J ends, which lost 4 bases and 6 bases, there was a span of 9 bases. The CDR3 region has the DNA TGCAGCGTTGTCGGGTTCAATGGCTACACCTTC. As protein: CSVVGFNGYTF.

Remarks on this clone: Germline and junction disagree at one end, which may indicate a read error. The chain uses TRBV7-7 and TRBJ2-5; the D is unclear. The germline CDR1 and CDR2 sequences are SSHAT and FNYEAQ (reference sequence). The CDR3 is 11 amino acids. CDR3 loop: CASSRKETQYF. For the CDR3, the DNA is TGTGCTAGCAGCCGTAAAGAGACCCAGTACTTC.

The gene calls are TRBV14 and TRBJ2-7; weak D call: TRBD1 (6 bases). The CDR3 consists of 14 residues. Germline lookup yields CDR1 SGHDN and CDR2 FVKESK. Trimming took off 0 bases at V and 4 bases at J, with 10 bases between the two ends. This CDR3 is CASSQDRTEYEQYF. In DNA, the CDR3 is TGTGCCAGCAGCCAAGATAGGACAGAGTACGAGCAGTACTTC. Complete variable domain (other parts from reference TRBV14 and TRBJ2-7): EAGVTQFPSHSVIEKGQTVTLRCDPISGHDNLYWYRRVMGKEIKFLLHFVKESKQDESGMPNNRFLAERTGGTYSTLKVQPAELEDSGVYFCASSQDRTEYEQYFGPGTRLTVT.

This clone was found once. The chain couples TRBV5-5 to TRBJ2-3; possible D gene TRBD2, 7 bases. The CDR3 has 14 residues. V lost 6 bases and J lost 0, with 11 bases in between. Germline CDR1 SGHKS, CDR2 YYEKEE (reference sequence). In nucleotides, the CDR3 is TGTGCCAGCACCCGGGGGGCAAGCACAGATACGCAGTATTTT. Amino acid sequence: CASTRGASTDTQYF.

This clone has more than one count but fewer than ten. The chain combines TRBV7-3 with TRBJ2-7; D possibly corresponds to TRBD2 (6 bases). Germline CDR1 and CDR2: SGHTA and FQGTGA. CDR3 length: 13 residues. Trimming took off 2 bases at V and 4 bases at J, with 9 bases between the two ends. The CDR3 sequence: CASSLEEGYEQYF. CDR3 nucleotides: TGTGCCAGCAGCTTAGAGGAGGGGTACGAGCAGTACTTC.

The rearrangement uses TRBV7-9 and TRBJ2-2, with 13 bases matching TRBD2. CDR3 length: 16 amino acids. Germline trimming cut 3 bases from V and 6 bases from J; bases unmatched to any gene: 4. CDR1 and CDR2 from the germline V gene are SEHNR and FQNEAQ (reference sequence). The CDR3 sequence is CASSFTSGRAPGELFF. The DNA for the CDR3 is TGTGCCAGCAGCTTCACTAGCGGGAGGGCCCCCGGGGAGCTGTTTTTT.

This clone appeared a few times. The chain combines TRBV18 with TRBJ2-7; D ambiguous. With 2 bases removed from V and 6 bases from J, the gap between germline ends came to 14 bases. This CDR3 contains 14 residues. In germline, CDR1 is KGHSH, CDR2 LQKENI. The DNA for the CDR3 is TGTGCCAGCTCACCATCCGGCGCTTCGGGCGAGCAGTACTTC. Encoded protein: CASSPSGASGEQYF.

This clone was seen only a few times. The chain couples TRBV6-1 to TRBJ2-7; D remains unclear. The length of the CDR3 is 12 residues. Trimming shortened V by 6 bases and J by 5 bases, and 11 bases separated the two germline ends. In germline, CDR1 is MNHNS, CDR2 SASEGT. Here the CDR3 reads CASRGQVDEQYF. Written as DNA, the CDR3 is TGTGCCAGCAGGGGCCAGGTGGACGAGCAGTACTTC.

The V call is TRBV5-1, the J call TRBJ2-3; 9 positions match TRBD2. The trim removed 2 bases at V and 2 bases at J, leaving 6 bases unmatched. Germline V gene sequence: CDR1 SGHRS, CDR2 YFSETQ. The CDR3 loop spans 16 amino acids. CDR3 in amino acids: CASSFGRGGVTDTQYF. As DNA, the CDR3 is TGCGCCAGCAGCTTTGGTCGCGGGGGGGTCACAGATACGCAGTATTTT.

There are a few counts of this clone. V is TRBV27 and J is TRBJ2-2, with 11 bases lining up with TRBD2. The CDR3 loop spans 16 amino acids. CDR1 MNHEY and CDR2 SMNVEV come from the germline V gene (reference sequence). V shed 6 bases and J 5 bases; nucleotides not matched to a gene: 8. CDR3 DNA sequence: TGTGCCAGCAGACAAACGGGACTAGCGGATACCGGGGAGCTGTTTTTT. Protein product: CASRQTGLADTGELFF.

V and J are TRBV6-1 and TRBJ1-2; D not certain. Trimming shortened V by 6 bases and J by 3 bases, and 11 bases separated the two germline ends. The germline gives CDR1 MNHNS, CDR2 SASEGT. The CDR3 is 13 residues long. The CDR3 bases are TGTGCCAGCAGGGGAGAATGGCACTATGGCTACACCTTC. It codes for CASRGEWHYGYTF.

This CDR3 is CASSLTSGRSDTQYF. The CDR3 nucleotides read TGTGCCAGCAGTTTGACTAGCGGGAGATCAGATACGCAGTATTTT. V and J are TRBV27 and TRBJ2-3, with TRBD2 identical over 12 bases. The CDR3 loop spans 15 amino acids. With 3 bases clipped from V and 4 bases from J, the junction kept 2 bases outside the gene matches. From germline, CDR1 is MNHEY and CDR2 SMNVEV (reference sequence).

CDR3 protein: CASSSKLAGGETQYF. CDR3 DNA sequence: TGTGCCAGCAGTTCTAAACTAGCGGGAGGAGAGACCCAGTACTTC. The chain couples TRBV2 to TRBJ2-5; TRBD2 agrees at 12 bases. The CDR3 is made up of 15 amino acids. V dropped 5 bases and J dropped 4; count of bases not matched to a gene: 5. CDR1 is SNHLY and CDR2 is FYNNEI in the germline V gene.